The 14 T cell receptor beta chains in this list originate from one sample, sequenced in a study of neoadjuvant nivolumab and ipilimumab in lung cancer. TCRdb keeps only in-frame clones here, not all; method: immunoSEQ multiplex PCR. The table records some 20,000 clones, around three quarters of them present only once. The material was tumor tissue, obtained after neoadjuvant nivolumab, alone or with ipilimumab, at or shortly before surgery. These receptors originate from an adult with non-small cell lung cancer.

The chain recombines TRBV5-1 with TRBJ1-1; D gene ambiguous. Between the trimmed V and J ends, which lost 3 bases and 1 base, there was a span of 4 bases. CDR1 and CDR2 (germline): SGHRS, YFSETQ. This CDR3 has 12 amino acids. The CDR3 here is CASSSANTEAFF. In DNA, the CDR3 is TGCGCCAGCAGCTCAGCGAACACTGAAGCTTTCTTT.

To note about this clone: Its ends do not fully match the called genes, so a read error is possible. The chain uses TRBV7-7 and TRBJ2-1, with a weak D call TRBD2 (5 bases). This CDR3 region has 19 residues. CDR1 and CDR2 from the germline V gene are SSHAT and FNYEAQ (reference sequence). CDR3 nucleotide sequence: TGTGCTAGCAGCCCCCGCTCGACCCCGGGGTCCGCCTCCTACAATGAGCAGTTCTTC. Translation: CASSPRSTPGSASYNEQFF. The full variable domain, rest sourced from reference TRBV7-7 and TRBJ2-1, is GAGVSQSPRYKVTKRGQDVTLRCDPISSHATLYWYQQALGQGPEFLTYFNYEAQPDKSGLPSDRFSAERPEGSISTLTIQRTEQRDSAMYRCASSPRSTPGSASYNEQFFGPGTRLTVL.

The genes are TRBV6-1 and TRBJ1-2, with D possibly being TRBD1 (6 bases). Germline CDR1 MNHNS, CDR2 SASEGT. V was shortened by 5 bases and J by 7 bases, with 14 bases between the two germline ends. The CDR3 has 13 amino acids. Here the CDR3 reads CASSSETGLGYTF. The CDR3 nucleotides read TGTGCCAGCAGTTCAGAAACAGGGCTTGGCTACACCTTC.

This clone has a handful of counts. V and J are TRBV29-1 and TRBJ1-2; 7 nucleotides line up with TRBD1. The CDR3 is 15 amino acids. Germline V gene data show CDR1 as SQVTM and CDR2 as ANQGSEA. V shed 2 bases, J shed 8 bases, and the junction held 14 bases outside the gene matches. CDR3 DNA: TGCAGCGTTGAACATAGTTTACAGGGGCGAGGAGGCTACACCTTC. Translation: CSVEHSLQGRGGYTF.

The chain uses TRBV18 and TRBJ2-6; D possibly corresponds to TRBD2 (5 bases). Germline V gene data show CDR1 as KGHSH and CDR2 as LQKENI. V gave up 5 bases and J gave up 2 bases, with 10 bases separating them. The CDR3 has 15 residues. CDR3 coding DNA: TGTGCCAGCTCATCAGCGGCAGCTGGGGCCAACGTCCTGACTTTC. It encodes CASSSAAAGANVLTF.

This sequence joins TRBV15 and TRBJ1-2; maybe TRBD1 (5 bases). Trimming pared 0 bases from V and 8 bases from J, leaving 16 bases between. This CDR3 region has 15 residues. Germline V CDR1 and CDR2: LNHNV, YYDKDF (reference sequence). CDR3: CATSRDIGAVGGYTF. As DNA, the CDR3 is TGTGCCACCAGCAGAGATATAGGGGCAGTCGGGGGCTACACCTTC.

This chain connects TRBV5-1 to TRBJ1-6, with D uncertain. The CDR3 contains 14 residues. V shed 1 base and J shed 14 bases, with 16 bases lying between them. Looked up from germline, CDR1 is SGHRS and CDR2 is YFSETQ. The CDR3 region is CASSLLRPNRTLHF. The CDR3 nucleotides read TGCGCCAGCAGCTTGTTGAGGCCGAATAGGACCCTCCACTTT.

The chain couples TRBV5-1 to TRBJ1-1, with 7 nucleotides matching TRBD1. The J segment lost 3 bases and the V segment lost 0 bases, leaving 5 bases of the junction unmatched. The germline gives CDR1 SGHRS, CDR2 YFSETQ. The CDR3 consists of 15 residues. CDR3 loop: CASSLGDRAYTEAFF. CDR3 DNA sequence: TGCGCCAGCAGCTTGGGCGACAGGGCTTACACTGAAGCTTTCTTT.

V gene TRBV5-4 combines with J gene TRBJ1-1; maybe TRBD1 (5 bases). V was shortened by 4 bases and J by 2 bases, with 12 bases between the two germline ends. Germline values: CDR1 SGHNT, CDR2 YYREEE (reference sequence). The CDR3 loop spans 14 amino acids. CDR3 residues: CASSDSFLNTEAFF. DNA for the CDR3: TGTGCCAGCAGCGACAGCTTTTTAAACACTGAAGCTTTCTTT.

Written as DNA, the CDR3 is TGTGCCAGCAGCTTTAGAGATACGCAGTATTTT. It yields the protein CASSFRDTQYF. The chain uses TRBV5-6 and TRBJ2-3, with no clear D. This CDR3 contains 11 residues. V shed 2 bases and J shed 5 bases, with 3 bases lying between them. Germline CDR1 is SGHDT and CDR2 is YYEEEE.

This clone has just a few counts. This chain uses TRBV11-3 with TRBJ1-1; D unclear. The CDR3 covers 16 residues. With 1 base removed from V and 1 base from J, the gap between germline ends came to 13 bases. Germline V CDR1 and CDR2: SGHNT, YENEEA. In nucleotides, the CDR3 is TGTGCCAGCAGCTTAGGAGTAGCCGGTGAGAACACTGAAGCTTTCTTT. The encoded protein is CASSLGVAGENTEAFF.

The V call is TRBV18, the J call TRBJ1-5, with TRBD1 as a possible D gene (6 bases). CDR1 is KGHSH and CDR2 is LQKENI in the germline V gene. Trimming shortened V by 5 bases and J by 0 bases, and 14 bases separated the two germline ends. The CDR3 runs 16 residues. The DNA for the CDR3 is TGTGCCAGCTCAGCACAGGGTCCTTTTAGCAATCAGCCCCAGCATTTT. It codes for CASSAQGPFSNQPQHF.

This chain joins TRBV25-1 and TRBJ2-5, with D perhaps TRBD1 or TRBD2 (6 bases each). The CDR3 has 16 residues. The V end lost 2 bases, the J end lost 2 bases, and 15 bases lay between the germline ends. CDR1 and CDR2 (germline): MGHDK, SYGVNS. The CDR3 loop is CASSERGRGVQETQYF. The CDR3 DNA reads TGTGCCAGCAGTGAAAGGGGTAGGGGGGTACAAGAGACCCAGTACTTC.

This clone turned up a few times. The chain carries TRBV11-3 and TRBJ2-3; 7 bases map to TRBD1. Trimming cost V 5 bases and J 1 base; bases outside gene matches: 0. CDR1 SGHNT and CDR2 YENEEA come from the germline V gene. This CDR3 contains 13 residues. The CDR3 DNA sequence: TGTGCCAGCAGCGACAGGGGCACAGATACGCAGTATTTT. Amino acids: CASSDRGTDTQYF.